Listed below are T cell receptor beta chains from one sample, sequenced in a study of blood T cell repertoires in COVID-19. Method: immunoSEQ multiplex PCR; TCRdb's copy keeps in-frame clones and lacks some. The data hold 150,000 or so clones, with approximately 78% observed a single time. Sequencing was done on a sample of peripheral blood. Receptors were obtained from a man older than 75 with acute or convalescent COVID-19. Each CDR3 is given with its conserved first and last residue. A D gene is named only where the DNA matches it firmly. Size is omitted from some rows. Given values are once, few, many or a class for expanded clones.

D gene: TRBD1
clone size: few
J gene: TRBJ1-2
V gene: TRBV7-8
CDR3 length: 15
CDR3 protein: CASSLAQGARYGYTF
CDR3 DNA: TGTGCCAGCAGCTTAGCTCAGGGGGCTAGATATGGCTACACCTTC

D gene: TRBD1
clone size: -
J gene: TRBJ2-5
V gene: TRBV2
CDR3 length: 14
CDR3 protein: CASSADRSGETQYF
CDR3 DNA: TGTGCCAGCAGCGCGGACAGGTCGGGAGAGACCCAGTACTTC

D gene: TRBD1
clone size: -
J gene: TRBJ1-1
V gene: TRBV11-2
CDR3 length: 12
CDR3 protein: CASRTTGGLAFF
CDR3 DNA: TGTGCCAGCAGGACGACAGGGGGATTGGCTTTCTTT

D gene: -
clone size: -
J gene: TRBJ1-5
V gene: TRBV16
CDR3 length: 13
CDR3 protein: CASSQGWSQPQHF
CDR3 DNA: TGTGCCAGCAGCCAAGGGTGGAGCCAGCCCCAGCATTTT

D gene: -
clone size: once
J gene: TRBJ1-5
V gene: TRBV30
CDR3 length: 13
CDR3 protein: CAWSSGNGQPQHF
CDR3 DNA: TGTGCCTGGAGTTCAGGGAATGGTCAGCCCCAGCATTTT

D gene: TRBD1
clone size: -
J gene: TRBJ2-4
V gene: TRBV19
CDR3 length: 14
CDR3 protein: CASSIWTGENIQYF
CDR3 DNA: TGTGCCAGTAGTATATGGACAGGGGAGAACATTCAGTACTTC

D gene: -
clone size: -
J gene: TRBJ1-6
V gene: TRBV6-2/TRBV6-3
CDR3 length: 14
CDR3 protein: CASSLQSTNSPLHF
CDR3 DNA: TGTGCCAGCAGCCTCCAAAGCACCAATTCACCCCTCCACTTT

D gene: TRBD1
clone size: -
J gene: TRBJ2-3
V gene: TRBV29-1
CDR3 length: 13
CDR3 protein: CSARTGWRDTQYF
CDR3 DNA: TGCAGCGCCCGGACAGGGTGGAGGGATACGCAGTATTTT

D gene: TRBD1
clone size: -
J gene: TRBJ2-2
V gene: TRBV7-9
CDR3 length: 14
CDR3 protein: CASTGGMASGELFF
CDR3 DNA: TGTGCCAGCACAGGGGGCATGGCATCCGGGGAGCTGTTTTTT

D gene: -
clone size: -
J gene: TRBJ2-1
V gene: TRBV21-1
CDR3 length: 13
CDR3 protein: CASSNRLYNEQFF
CDR3 DNA: TGTGCCAGCAGCAATCGACTATACAATGAGCAGTTCTTC

D gene: TRBD2
clone size: once
J gene: TRBJ2-1
V gene: TRBV19
CDR3 length: 15
CDR3 protein: CASSMMGLAVNEQFF
CDR3 DNA: TGTGCCAGTAGTATGATGGGACTAGCGGTTAATGAGCAGTTCTTC

D gene: TRBD1
clone size: few
J gene: TRBJ2-7
V gene: TRBV5-8
CDR3 length: 16
CDR3 protein: CASSSNPQGALVEQYF
CDR3 DNA: TGTGCCAGCAGCTCGAACCCCCAGGGGGCGTTGGTCGAGCAGTACTTC

D gene: TRBD1
clone size: -
J gene: TRBJ1-2
V gene: TRBV27
CDR3 length: 13
CDR3 protein: CASSRQGSYGYTF
CDR3 DNA: TGTGCCAGCAGTCGACAGGGAAGCTATGGCTACACCTTC

D gene: -
clone size: -
J gene: TRBJ1-1
V gene: TRBV18
CDR3 length: 13
CDR3 protein: CASSEGENTEAFF
CDR3 DNA: TGTGCCAGCTCAGAAGGAGAGAACACTGAAGCTTTCTTT

D gene: TRBD2
clone size: -
J gene: TRBJ2-5
V gene: TRBV5-1
CDR3 length: 18
CDR3 protein: CASSPGASGGGYQETQYF
CDR3 DNA: TGCGCCAGCAGCCCTGGGGCTAGCGGGGGAGGGTACCAAGAGACCCAGTACTTC

D gene: -
clone size: -
J gene: TRBJ1-1
V gene: TRBV4-1
CDR3 length: 14
CDR3 protein: CASSPRQMNTEAFF
CDR3 DNA: TGCGCCAGCAGCCCTAGACAGATGAACACTGAAGCTTTCTTT

D gene: -
clone size: -
J gene: TRBJ2-5
V gene: TRBV12-3/TRBV12-4
CDR3 length: 13
CDR3 protein: CASSFWGEETQYF
CDR3 DNA: TGTGCCAGCAGTTTTTGGGGGGAAGAGACCCAGTACTTC

D gene: TRBD1
clone size: -
J gene: TRBJ1-2
V gene: TRBV29-1
CDR3 length: 11
CDR3 protein: CSGERQGAYTF
CDR3 DNA: TGCAGCGGGGAGCGACAGGGGGCCTACACCTTC

D gene: -
clone size: -
J gene: TRBJ1-1
V gene: TRBV6-6
CDR3 length: 14
CDR3 protein: CASSYSNPQPPAFF
CDR3 DNA: TGTGCCAGCAGTTACTCCAACCCACAACCACCAGCTTTCTTT

D gene: -
clone size: -
J gene: TRBJ1-5
V gene: TRBV6-5
CDR3 length: 14
CDR3 protein: CASSYSAGYQPQHF
CDR3 DNA: TGTGCCAGCAGTTACTCGGCAGGGTATCAGCCCCAGCATTTT

D gene: TRBD1
clone size: once
J gene: TRBJ1-1
V gene: TRBV6-6
CDR3 length: 13
CDR3 protein: CATGRGMNTEAFF
CDR3 DNA: TGTGCCACAGGCAGGGGGATGAACACTGAAGCTTTCTTT

D gene: -
clone size: once
J gene: TRBJ2-7
V gene: TRBV5-6
CDR3 length: 14
CDR3 protein: CASSLPSEAYEQYF
CDR3 DNA: TGTGCCAGCAGCTTGCCTTCGGAGGCCTACGAGCAGTACTTC

D gene: -
clone size: -
J gene: TRBJ1-2
V gene: TRBV12-3/TRBV12-4
CDR3 length: 13
CDR3 protein: CASREGPFYGYTF
CDR3 DNA: TGTGCCAGCAGGGAGGGGCCGTTCTATGGCTACACCTTC

D gene: -
clone size: -
J gene: TRBJ1-4
V gene: TRBV19
CDR3 length: 12
CDR3 protein: CASGQLGEKLFF
CDR3 DNA: TGTGCCAGTGGACAGCTTGGTGAAAAACTGTTTTTT

D gene: -
clone size: -
J gene: TRBJ1-1
V gene: TRBV28
CDR3 length: 16
CDR3 protein: CASSPIPGQENTEAFF
CDR3 DNA: TGTGCCAGCAGTCCAATTCCGGGACAAGAAAACACTGAAGCTTTCTTT

D gene: -
clone size: -
J gene: TRBJ1-4
V gene: TRBV3-1/TRBV3-2
CDR3 length: 14
CDR3 protein: CASSHYRANEKLFF
CDR3 DNA: TGTGCCAGCAGCCATTACAGGGCTAATGAAAAACTGTTTTTT

D gene: TRBD1
clone size: -
J gene: TRBJ1-6
V gene: TRBV20-1
CDR3 length: 14
CDR3 protein: CSASTGTVNSPLHF
CDR3 DNA: TGCAGTGCTAGTACCGGGACAGTGAATTCACCCCTCCACTTT

D gene: -
clone size: -
J gene: TRBJ2-5
V gene: TRBV6-5
CDR3 length: 15
CDR3 protein: CASSYSPRIEETQYF
CDR3 DNA: TGTGCCAGCAGTTACTCGCCTAGAATCGAAGAGACCCAGTACTTC

D gene: -
clone size: -
J gene: TRBJ1-1
V gene: TRBV2
CDR3 length: 12
CDR3 protein: CAGRAGHTEAFF
CDR3 DNA: TGTGCCGGTAGGGCAGGGCACACTGAAGCTTTCTTT

D gene: TRBD1
clone size: -
J gene: TRBJ2-7
V gene: TRBV19
CDR3 length: 15
CDR3 protein: CASTSGQGFYYEQYF
CDR3 DNA: TGTGCCAGTACCTCGGGACAGGGCTTTTACTACGAGCAGTACTTC

D gene: -
clone size: -
J gene: TRBJ2-2
V gene: TRBV28
CDR3 length: 14
CDR3 protein: CASSTAGNTGELFF
CDR3 DNA: TGTGCCAGCAGTACCGCGGGGAACACCGGGGAGCTGTTTTTT

D gene: -
clone size: -
J gene: TRBJ1-1
V gene: TRBV19
CDR3 length: 13
CDR3 protein: CASLREGYTEAFF
CDR3 DNA: TGTGCCAGTTTACGGGAGGGTTACACTGAAGCTTTCTTT

D gene: -
clone size: -
J gene: TRBJ2-1
V gene: TRBV4-1
CDR3 length: 14
CDR3 protein: CASSQIGGHNEQFF
CDR3 DNA: TGCGCCAGCAGCCAAATCGGTGGTCACAATGAGCAGTTCTTC

D gene: TRBD1
clone size: -
J gene: TRBJ1-1
V gene: TRBV5-1
CDR3 length: 17
CDR3 protein: CASSWGSTGGLGTEAFF
CDR3 DNA: TGCGCCAGCAGCTGGGGGTCGACAGGGGGTCTTGGCACTGAAGCTTTCTTT

D gene: TRBD2
clone size: -
J gene: TRBJ2-1
V gene: TRBV2
CDR3 length: 14
CDR3 protein: CASRDTSGGNEQFF
CDR3 DNA: TGTGCCAGCAGGGACACTAGCGGGGGCAATGAGCAGTTCTTC

D gene: -
clone size: -
J gene: TRBJ2-5
V gene: TRBV5-1
CDR3 length: 14
CDR3 protein: CASSLGADQETQYF
CDR3 DNA: TGCGCCAGCAGCTTGGGAGCGGATCAAGAGACCCAGTACTTC

D gene: TRBD1
clone size: once
J gene: TRBJ2-1
V gene: TRBV10-3
CDR3 length: 14
CDR3 protein: CAISLGGPGNEQFF
CDR3 DNA: TGTGCCATCAGTCTAGGGGGCCCGGGCAATGAGCAGTTCTTC

D gene: TRBD1
clone size: -
J gene: TRBJ2-2
V gene: TRBV27
CDR3 length: 15
CDR3 protein: CASSGTGGGTGELFF
CDR3 DNA: TGTGCCAGCAGTGGGACAGGGGGTGGAACCGGGGAGCTGTTTTTT

D gene: TRBD2
clone size: -
J gene: TRBJ2-1
V gene: TRBV3-1/TRBV3-2
CDR3 length: 18
CDR3 protein: CASSQSVWSGGSYNEQFF
CDR3 DNA: TGTGCCAGCAGCCAATCGGTGTGGAGCGGGGGGTCGTACAATGAGCAGTTCTTC

D gene: TRBD1
clone size: -
J gene: TRBJ2-5
V gene: TRBV5-1
CDR3 length: 16
CDR3 protein: CASSLEFGTGEETQYF
CDR3 DNA: TGCGCCAGCAGCTTGGAATTTGGGACAGGGGAAGAGACCCAGTACTTC

D gene: TRBD1
clone size: -
J gene: TRBJ1-2
V gene: TRBV6-5
CDR3 length: 14
CDR3 protein: CASSQGGGVGGYTF
CDR3 DNA: TGTGCCAGCAGCCAGGGGGGCGGGGTAGGTGGCTACACCTTC

D gene: TRBD1
clone size: few
J gene: TRBJ2-3
V gene: TRBV6-5
CDR3 length: 15
CDR3 protein: CASSLGQGNTDTQYF
CDR3 DNA: TGTGCCAGCAGCCTTGGACAGGGCAACACAGATACGCAGTATTTT